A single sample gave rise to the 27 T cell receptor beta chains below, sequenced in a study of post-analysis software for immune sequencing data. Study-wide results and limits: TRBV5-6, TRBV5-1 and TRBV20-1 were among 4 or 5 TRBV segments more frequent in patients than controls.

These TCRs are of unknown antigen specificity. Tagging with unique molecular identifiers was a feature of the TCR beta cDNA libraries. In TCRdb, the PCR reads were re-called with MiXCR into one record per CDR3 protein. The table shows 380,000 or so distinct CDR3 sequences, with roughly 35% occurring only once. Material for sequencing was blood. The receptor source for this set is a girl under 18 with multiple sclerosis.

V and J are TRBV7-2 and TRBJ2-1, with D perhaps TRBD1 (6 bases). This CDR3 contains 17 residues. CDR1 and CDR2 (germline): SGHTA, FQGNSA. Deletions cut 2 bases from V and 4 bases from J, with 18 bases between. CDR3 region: CASSLSSRGEGYNEQFF. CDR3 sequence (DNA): TGTGCCAGCAGCTTATCCTCCAGGGGCGAGGGTTACAATGAGCAGTTCTTC.

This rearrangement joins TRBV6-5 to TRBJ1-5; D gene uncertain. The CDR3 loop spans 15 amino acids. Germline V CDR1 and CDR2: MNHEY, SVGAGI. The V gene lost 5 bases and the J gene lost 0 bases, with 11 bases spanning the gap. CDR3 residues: CASSGRVSSNQPQHF. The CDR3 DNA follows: TGTGCCAGCAGTGGGCGGGTCAGTAGCAATCAGCCCCAGCATTTT.

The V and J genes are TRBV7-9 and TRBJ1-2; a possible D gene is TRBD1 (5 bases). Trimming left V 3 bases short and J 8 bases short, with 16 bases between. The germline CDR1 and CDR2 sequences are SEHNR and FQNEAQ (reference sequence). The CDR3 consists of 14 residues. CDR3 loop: CASSLSAREGGYTF. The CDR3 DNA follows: TGTGCCAGCAGCTTGTCGGCCAGGGAGGGGGGCTACACCTTC.

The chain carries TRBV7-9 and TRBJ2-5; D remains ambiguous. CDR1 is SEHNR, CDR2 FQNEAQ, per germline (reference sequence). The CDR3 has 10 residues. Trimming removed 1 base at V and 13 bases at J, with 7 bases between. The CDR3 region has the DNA TGTGCCAGCAGCTTAGAACGTCTGTACTTC. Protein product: CASSLERLYF.

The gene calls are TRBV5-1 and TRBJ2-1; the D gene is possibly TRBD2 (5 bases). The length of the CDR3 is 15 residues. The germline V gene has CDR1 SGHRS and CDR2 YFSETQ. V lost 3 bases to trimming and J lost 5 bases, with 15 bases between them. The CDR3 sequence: CASSSSNHGDNEQFF. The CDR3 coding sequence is TGCGCCAGCAGCTCTAGCAACCACGGGGACAATGAGCAGTTCTTC.

The CDR3 DNA reads TGTGCCAGCATCGAAATCACAGGAAGGGGCTACACCTTC. As protein: CASIEITGRGYTF. The V gene is TRBV7-2, the J gene TRBJ1-2; D might be TRBD1 (5 bases). V gave up 7 bases and J gave up 8 bases, with 17 bases separating them. Germline lookup yields CDR1 SGHTA and CDR2 FQGNSA. This CDR3 is built from 13 residues. Based on the CDR3 plus reference TRBV7-2 and TRBJ1-2, the full variable domain is GAGVSQSPSNKVTEKGKDVELRCDPISGHTALYWYRQSLGQGLEFLIYFQGNSAPDKSGLPSDRFSAERTGGSVSTLTIQRTQQEDSAVYLCASIEITGRGYTFGSGTRLTVV.

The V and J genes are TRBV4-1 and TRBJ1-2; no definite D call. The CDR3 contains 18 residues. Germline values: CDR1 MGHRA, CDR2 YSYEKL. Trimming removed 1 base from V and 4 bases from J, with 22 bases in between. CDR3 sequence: CASSQVGSGVKSIYGYTF. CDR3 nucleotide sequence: TGCGCCAGCAGCCAAGTGGGGTCGGGCGTTAAGAGCATCTATGGCTACACCTTC.

For the CDR3, the DNA is TGTGCCAGCAGCGTCCGGGACCCGACTAACTATGGCTACACCTTC. It encodes CASSVRDPTNYGYTF. The chain couples TRBV11-3 to TRBJ1-2; possibly TRBD1 for D (5 bases). V was shortened by 5 bases and J by 0 bases, with 13 bases between the two germline ends. The CDR3 has 15 residues. CDR1 is SGHNT and CDR2 is YENEEA in the germline V gene.

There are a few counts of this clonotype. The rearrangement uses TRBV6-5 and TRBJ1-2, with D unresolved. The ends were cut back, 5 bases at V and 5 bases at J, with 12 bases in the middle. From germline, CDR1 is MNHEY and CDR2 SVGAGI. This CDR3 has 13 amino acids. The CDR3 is CASSEPWDYGYTF. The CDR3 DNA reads TGTGCCAGCAGTGAACCCTGGGATTATGGCTACACCTTC.

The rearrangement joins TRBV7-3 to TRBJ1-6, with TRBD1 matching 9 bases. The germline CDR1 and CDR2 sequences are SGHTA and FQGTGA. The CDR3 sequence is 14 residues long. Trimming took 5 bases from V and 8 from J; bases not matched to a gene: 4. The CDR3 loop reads CASSQGTGHSPLHF. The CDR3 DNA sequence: TGTGCCAGCAGCCAAGGGACAGGGCATTCACCCCTCCACTTT.

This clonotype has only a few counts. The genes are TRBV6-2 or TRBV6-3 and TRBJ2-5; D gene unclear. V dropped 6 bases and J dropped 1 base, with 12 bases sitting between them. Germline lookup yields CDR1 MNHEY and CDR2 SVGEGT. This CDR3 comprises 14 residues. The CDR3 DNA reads TGTGCCAGCAGCAAGGACCCCCCCCAAGAGACCCAGTACTTC. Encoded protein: CASSKDPPQETQYF.

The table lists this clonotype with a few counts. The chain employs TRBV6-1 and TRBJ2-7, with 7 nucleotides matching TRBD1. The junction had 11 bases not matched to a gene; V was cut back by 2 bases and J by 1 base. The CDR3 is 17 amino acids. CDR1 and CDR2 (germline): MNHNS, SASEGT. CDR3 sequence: CASSELLTGQLSYEQYF. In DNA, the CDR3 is TGTGCCAGCAGTGAACTCTTGACAGGGCAATTGTCCTACGAGCAGTACTTC.

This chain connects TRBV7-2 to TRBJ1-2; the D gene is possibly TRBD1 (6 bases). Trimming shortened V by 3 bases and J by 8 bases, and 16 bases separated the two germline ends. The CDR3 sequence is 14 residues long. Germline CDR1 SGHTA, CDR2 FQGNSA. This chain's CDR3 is CASSFSTGLRGYTF. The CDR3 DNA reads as TGTGCCAGCAGCTTCTCTACAGGGTTGCGCGGCTACACCTTC.

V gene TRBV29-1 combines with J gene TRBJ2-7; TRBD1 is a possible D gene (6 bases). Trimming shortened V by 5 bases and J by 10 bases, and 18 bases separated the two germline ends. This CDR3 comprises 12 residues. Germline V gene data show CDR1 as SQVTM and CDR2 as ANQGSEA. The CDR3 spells CSVYRASLHQYF. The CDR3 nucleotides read TGCAGCGTTTACAGGGCCTCCTTACACCAGTACTTC.

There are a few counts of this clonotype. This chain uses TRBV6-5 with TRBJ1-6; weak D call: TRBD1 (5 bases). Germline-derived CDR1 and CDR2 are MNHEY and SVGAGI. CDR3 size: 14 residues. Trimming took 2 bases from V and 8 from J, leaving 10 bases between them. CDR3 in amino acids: CASSYGAQDSPLHF. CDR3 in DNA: TGTGCCAGCAGTTACGGGGCACAGGATTCACCCCTCCACTTT.

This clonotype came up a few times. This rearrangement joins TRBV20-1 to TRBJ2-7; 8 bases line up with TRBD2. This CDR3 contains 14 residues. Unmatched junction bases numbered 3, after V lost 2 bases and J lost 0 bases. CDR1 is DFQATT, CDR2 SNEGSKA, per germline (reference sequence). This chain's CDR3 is CSARSGGNSYEQYF. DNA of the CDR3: TGCAGTGCTAGAAGCGGGGGCAACTCCTACGAGCAGTACTTC.

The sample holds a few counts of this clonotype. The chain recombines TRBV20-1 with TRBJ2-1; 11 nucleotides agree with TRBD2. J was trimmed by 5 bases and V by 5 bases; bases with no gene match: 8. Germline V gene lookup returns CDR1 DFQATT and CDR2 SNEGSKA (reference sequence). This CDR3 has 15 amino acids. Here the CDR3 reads CSAPPLAGENNEQFF. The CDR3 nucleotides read TGCAGTGCTCCCCCACTAGCGGGGGAAAACAATGAGCAGTTCTTC.

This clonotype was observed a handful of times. For the CDR3, the DNA is TGCGCCAGCAGCCGGACCCTTACCGAGACCCAGTACTTC. Its translation: CASSRTLTETQYF. This chain joins TRBV5-1 and TRBJ2-5, with no clear D. V was clipped by 4 bases and J by 5 bases, with 12 bases between them. The CDR3 is 13 residues long. The germline V gene encodes CDR1 SGHRS and CDR2 YFSETQ. The complete variable domain, with remaining parts taken from reference TRBV5-1 and TRBJ2-5, reads KAGVTQTPRYLIKTRGQQVTLSCSPISGHRSVSWYQQTPGQGLQFLFEYFSETQRNKGNFPGRFSGRQFSNSRSEMNVSTLELGDSALYLCASSRTLTETQYFGPGTRLLVL.

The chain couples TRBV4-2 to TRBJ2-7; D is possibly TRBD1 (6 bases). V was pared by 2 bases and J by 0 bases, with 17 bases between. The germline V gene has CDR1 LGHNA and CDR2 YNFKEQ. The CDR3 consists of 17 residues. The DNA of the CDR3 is TGTGCCAGCAGCCAAAAGAGCGAGACAGGACCCTCCTACGAGCAGTACTTC. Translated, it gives CASSQKSETGPSYEQYF.

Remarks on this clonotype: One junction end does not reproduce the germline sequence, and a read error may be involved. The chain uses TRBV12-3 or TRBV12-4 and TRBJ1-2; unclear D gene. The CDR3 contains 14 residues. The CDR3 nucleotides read TGTGCCAGCAGTCGCACCGGGAAGAACTATGGCTGCACCTTC. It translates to CASSRTGKNYGCTF.

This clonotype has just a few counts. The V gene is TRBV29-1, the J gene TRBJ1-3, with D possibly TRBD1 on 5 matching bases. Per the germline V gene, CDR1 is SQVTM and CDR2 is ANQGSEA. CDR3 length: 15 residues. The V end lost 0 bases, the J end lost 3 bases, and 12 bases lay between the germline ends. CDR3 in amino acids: CSVEERGGVGNTIYF. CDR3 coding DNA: TGCAGCGTTGAAGAAAGAGGAGGGGTTGGAAACACCATATATTTT. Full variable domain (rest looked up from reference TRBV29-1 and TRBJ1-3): SAVISQKPSRDICQRGTSLTIQCQVDSQVTMMFWYRQQPGQSLTLIATANQGSEATYESGFVIDKFPISRPNLTFSTLTVSNMSPEDSSIYLCSVEERGGVGNTIYFGEGSWLTVV.

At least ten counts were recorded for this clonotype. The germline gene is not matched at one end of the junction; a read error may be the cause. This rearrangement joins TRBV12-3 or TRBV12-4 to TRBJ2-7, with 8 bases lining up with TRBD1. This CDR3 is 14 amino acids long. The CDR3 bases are TGTGCCAGCAGCTTAGGGACAGGCCCCTACGAGCAGTACTTC. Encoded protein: CASSLGTGPYEQYF.

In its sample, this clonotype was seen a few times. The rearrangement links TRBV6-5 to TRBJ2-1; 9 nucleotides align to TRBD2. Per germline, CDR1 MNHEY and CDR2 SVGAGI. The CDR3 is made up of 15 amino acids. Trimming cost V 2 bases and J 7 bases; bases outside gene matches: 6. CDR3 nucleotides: TGTGCCAGCAGTTACCCTGCGGGGGGGAGGAATGAGCAGTTCTTC. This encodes CASSYPAGGRNEQFF.

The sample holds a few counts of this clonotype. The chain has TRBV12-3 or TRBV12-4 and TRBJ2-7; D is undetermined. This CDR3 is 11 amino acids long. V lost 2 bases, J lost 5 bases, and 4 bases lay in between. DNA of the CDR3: TGTGCCAGCAGTTTAATGCACGAGCAGTACTTC. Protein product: CASSLMHEQYF.

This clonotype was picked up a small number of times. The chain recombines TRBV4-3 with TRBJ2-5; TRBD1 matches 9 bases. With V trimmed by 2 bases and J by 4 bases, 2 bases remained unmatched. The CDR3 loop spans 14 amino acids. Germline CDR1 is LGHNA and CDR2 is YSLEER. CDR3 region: CASSQPGQGETQYF. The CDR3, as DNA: TGCGCCAGCAGCCAACCGGGACAGGGAGAGACCCAGTACTTC.

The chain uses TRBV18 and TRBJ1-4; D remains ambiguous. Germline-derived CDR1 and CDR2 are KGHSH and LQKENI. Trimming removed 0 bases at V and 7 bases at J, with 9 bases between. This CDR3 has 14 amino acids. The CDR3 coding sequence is TGTGCCAGCTCACCACCATCGGACGCTGAAAAACTGTTTTTT. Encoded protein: CASSPPSDAEKLFF.

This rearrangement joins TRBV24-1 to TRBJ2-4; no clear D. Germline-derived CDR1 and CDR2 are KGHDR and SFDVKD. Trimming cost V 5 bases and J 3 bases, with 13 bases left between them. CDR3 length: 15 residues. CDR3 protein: CATSVRAHGKNIQYF. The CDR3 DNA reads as TGTGCCACCAGTGTCCGAGCTCATGGCAAAAACATTCAGTACTTC.